Presented here are 30 T cell receptor delta chains from one specimen sequenced in a study of γδ T cells in repeated Plasmodium falciparum infection (dated by TCRdb to the early 2020s). For bulk TCR repertoire analysis, Vgamma9/Vdelta2+ and Vdelta2-negative gammadelta T cell populations were isolated by flow sorting from peripheral blood mononuclear cells. Libraries came from multiplex PCR. Instrument on record: Illumina MiSeq. TCRdb processed the public reads again with the CATT caller, after which rows with matching DNA were combined. The sample table lists 85,000 to 95,000 delta-chain clones, 1.4% of them with a count of one. About 10% of the sample is held by the ten biggest clonotypes. The sequenced sample was gamma-delta T cells from blood. Source of these receptors: a pool of human donors (malaria-infected and uninfected, not separated).

A note on this clone: A read error likely explains why the TCRdb protein, taken from a much larger clone, differs from this DNA's translation at residue 3; the protein shown is translated from the DNA. V and J are TRDV2 and TRDJ1; D may match TRDD2 or TRDD3 (9 bases each). Germline matching of the DNA provided the J gene here, since TCRdb leaves it blank. Germline CDR1 reads GEAIGNYY; CDR2 reads EKD. CDR3 length: 19 amino acids. The CDR3 nucleotides are TGTGCCCGTGAAGGCCTTCCTACCGGGGGATACAAGGACACCGATAAACTCATCTTT. Amino acids: CAREGLPTGGYKDTDKLIF.

Note on this clone: Translating this DNA gives a protein that differs at residue 15 from the TCRdb one, which belongs to a much larger clone; a read error is likely, and the protein shown is this translation. This chain joins TRDV1 and TRDJ1, with D tentatively TRDD3 (7 bases). Trimming took 0 bases from V and 3 from J, leaving 26 bases between them. Germline CDR1 reads TSWWSYY; CDR2 reads QGS. This CDR3 region has 20 residues. The CDR3 bases are TGTGCTCTTGGGGAACTTCCTACGTTGGGATACTTTTTGTACGCCGATAAACTCATCTTT. This gives the protein CALGELPTLGYFLYADKLIF.

This clone has just a few counts. The protein recorded in TCRdb matches a much larger clone and deviates from this DNA's translation at residue 4, suggesting a read error; the protein here is obtained by translating the DNA. V and J are TRDV1 and TRDJ1; D is possibly TRDD3 (5 bases). Since TCRdb gives no J gene, matching the DNA to germline was used here to assign it. CDR1 and CDR2 from the germline V gene are TSWWSYY and QGS. The CDR3 length is 15 residues. This CDR3 is CALVEVEGYTDKLIF. DNA for the CDR3: TGTGCTCTTGTGGAAGTAGAGGGATACACCGATAAACTCATCTTT.

In the case of this clone: The amino acid sequence in TCRdb belongs to a much larger clone and departs from this DNA's translation at residue 14, likely a sequencing read error; the sequence shown is translated from the DNA. V usage is TRDV1 and J usage is TRDJ1, with TRDD3 matching over 13 bases. TCRdb gives no J gene; it was assigned here by matching the DNA to germline. Germline CDR1 reads TSWWSYY; CDR2 reads QGS. The junction had 49 bases not matched to a gene; V was cut back by 7 bases and J by 5 bases. The CDR3 spans 29 residues. CDR3 amino acids: CALAIRPAFLRFTMPTVLGDTRGGDKLIF. CDR3 in DNA: TGTGCTCTTGCTATAAGACCTGCCTTCCTACGATTTACAATGCCCACCGTACTGGGGGATACGCGTGGGGGGGATAAACTCATCTTT.

With respect to this clone: TCRdb's protein, taken from a much larger clone, differs from this DNA's translation at residue 17, likely owing to a read error; the protein displayed comes from the DNA. No J gene was called, and the V gene is TRDV2; TRDD3, the table's D call, lacks a check against the DNA. Germline V gene sequence: CDR1 GEAIGNYY, CDR2 EKD. The CDR3 extends over 19 amino acids. The CDR3 reads CACDTRLGDTKWDTRQVFF. The CDR3 DNA follows: TGTGCCTGTGACACCCGTCTGGGGGATACGAAGTGGGACACCCGACAGGTGTTTTTC.

Points on this clone: The protein that TCRdb holds for this DNA derives from a much larger clone and differs from the translated DNA at residue 5, which likely indicates a read error; the protein shown here is translated from the DNA. The chain combines TRDV2 with TRDJ1, with a possible D match to TRDD3 (5 bases). Matching the DNA to germline supplied the J gene, which TCRdb does not give. Trimming pared 5 bases from V and 0 bases from J, leaving 21 bases between. This CDR3 spans 17 amino acids. Germline values: CDR1 GEAIGNYY, CDR2 EKD. The CDR3 coding sequence is TGTGCCTGTGGGGTCTTTAGGGGACGGGAGTACACCGATAAACTCATCTTT. It is translated as CACGVFRGREYTDKLIF.

The chain joins TRDV1 to TRDJ1; 9 positions agree with TRDD3. No J gene was available from TCRdb, and it was assigned here by a germline match of the DNA. J lost 0 bases, V lost 2 bases, and 19 bases had no gene match. CDR1 is TSWWSYY, CDR2 QGS, per germline. CDR3 length: 21 amino acids. CDR3 in amino acids: CALGEFYVSTGGPSYTDKLIF. CDR3 sequence (DNA): TGTGCTCTTGGGGAATTCTACGTGAGTACTGGGGGACCCTCGTACACCGATAAACTCATCTTT.

This clone has only a few counts. For this DNA, TCRdb reports the protein of a much larger clone, which diverges at residue 12, most likely from a read error; the protein presented here is translated directly from the DNA. This chain connects TRDV2 to TRDJ1; 10 bases align to TRDD3. Trimming took 0 bases from V and 4 from J; bases not matched to a gene: 16. From germline, CDR1 is GEAIGNYY and CDR2 EKD. This CDR3 is 19 amino acids long. CDR3 sequence reads: CACDTVPVLGDLRGDKLIF. The DNA of the CDR3 is TGTGCCTGTGACACCGTTCCCGTACTGGGGGATCTACGGGGCGATAAACTCATCTTT.

On this clone: A far larger clone is just one base off, so this is likely a read error. Distinct nucleotide sequences in the sample also encode this CDR3. J is TRDJ1 and V is TRDV2, with unresolved D. The J gene, absent from TCRdb, was called here by matching the DNA to germline. V shed 0 bases and J shed 1 base, with 11 bases lying between them. The CDR3 length is 15 residues. The germline CDR1 and CDR2 sequences are GEAIGNYY and EKD. The CDR3, as DNA: TGTGCCTGTGACACCGTGGGAGCCACCACCGATAAACTCATCTTT. Translated, it gives CACDTVGATTDKLIF.

This clone was seen a few times. The mismatch at residue 6 between this DNA's translation and the TCRdb protein of a much larger clone likely reflects a read error; the protein shown is translated from the DNA. The rearrangement links TRDV2 to TRDJ1; perhaps TRDD3 as D (6 bases). V gave up 5 bases and J gave up 0 bases, with 27 bases separating them. This CDR3 spans 19 amino acids. The germline CDR1 and CDR2 sequences are GEAIGNYY and EKD. CDR3 nucleotides: TGTGCCTGTGGCAAGACCGCTTTTGGGGGGCCCAAGTACACCGATAAACTCATCTTT. Amino acid sequence: CACGKTAFGGPKYTDKLIF.

This clone was seen only a few times. Given a far larger clone just one base away, this is likely a sequencing read error. In the same sample, other DNA sequences code for this CDR3. The chain couples TRDV1 to TRDJ1, with 8 bases that match TRDD3. TCRdb supplies no J gene; here it was assigned by aligning the nucleotide sequence to germline. The CDR3 has 25 amino acids. CDR1 is TSWWSYY, CDR2 QGS, per germline. The V and J ends lost 0 bases and 0 bases, in that order; junction bases with no gene match: 30. CDR3 residues: CALGELCSPSDFAGYGRGYTDKLIF. The CDR3, as DNA: TGTGCTCTTGGGGAACTATGTTCCCCTTCAGATTTTGCGGGATACGGCCGGGGGTACACCGATAAACTCATCTTT.

This clone was counted ten times or more. The amino acid sequence in TCRdb belongs to a much larger clone and departs from this DNA's translation at residue 5, likely a sequencing read error; the sequence shown is translated from the DNA. The V and J genes are TRDV1 and TRDJ1, with D unresolved. The germline V gene has CDR1 TSWWSYY and CDR2 QGS. V was cut by 3 bases and J by 8 bases, with 4 bases left in between. The CDR3 runs 10 residues. The CDR3 reads CALGEAKLIF. The DNA of the CDR3 is TGTGCTCTTGGGGAGGCCAAACTCATCTTT.

This clone was picked up a small number of times. The mismatch at residue 9 between this DNA's translation and the TCRdb protein of a much larger clone likely reflects a read error; the protein shown is translated from the DNA. V gene TRDV2 combines with J gene TRDJ1, with a weak D call TRDD3 (6 bases). The J gene, absent from TCRdb, was called here by matching the DNA to germline. The CDR3 contains 13 residues. Germline-derived CDR1 and CDR2 are GEAIGNYY and EKD. The CDR3 is CACDGISTGKLIF. The CDR3 coding sequence is TGTGCCTGTGACGGGATATCCACCGGTAAACTCATCTTT.

No J gene was assigned, while the V gene was called as TRDV1. The CDR3 runs to 10 residues. The germline V gene has CDR1 TSWWSYY and CDR2 QGS. CDR3 DNA sequence: TGTGCTCTTGGGGCCCGGGTTCAGTTCTTC. Translating gives CALGARVQFF.

This clone was seen only a few times. With a far larger clone one base away, a read error is the likely cause. V gene TRDV1 combines with J gene TRDJ1; 7 bases map to TRDD3. Here the J gene came from matching the DNA to germline, since TCRdb omits it. This CDR3 contains 25 residues. Germline lookup yields CDR1 TSWWSYY and CDR2 QGS. V shed 0 bases, J shed 10 bases, and the junction held 41 bases outside the gene matches. CDR3 coding DNA: TGTGCTCTTGGGGAACTTTCTCTACTTCCCTATAGGATACGGGCCCGTATTTCAGCAACGGAAGGACTCATCTTT. This codes for CALGELSLLPYRIRARISATEGLIF.

This clone was detected only a few times. A read error likely explains this, since a far larger clone differs by one base. This sample includes further DNA sequences coding for the same CDR3. The chain links TRDV2 to TRDJ1, with D possibly matching TRDD3 (5 bases). Germline matching of the DNA provided the J gene here, since TCRdb leaves it blank. Germline V gene lookup returns CDR1 GEAIGNYY and CDR2 EKD. This CDR3 comprises 15 residues. The CDR3 is CACGTRGGYTDKLIF. DNA for the CDR3: TGTGCCTGTGGTACCAGAGGGGGGTACACTGATAAACTCATCTTT.

Turning to this clone: TCRdb attributes to this sequence the protein of a much larger clone, which differs from the DNA translation at residue 9; a read error is likely, and the protein displayed is translated from the DNA. This chain uses TRDV2 with TRDJ1, with 7 nucleotides matching TRDD3. TCRdb does not report a J gene; here it was assigned by matching the DNA to germline references. Trimming removed 0 bases from V and 0 bases from J; junction bases left unmatched: 9. The CDR3 totals 17 residues. Germline loops: CDR1 GEAIGNYY, CDR2 EKD. Here the CDR3 DNA reads TGTGCCTGTGACACCGTAGGGGGATCCAGAGACACCGATAAACTCATCTTT. Residues: CACDTVGGSRDTDKLIF.

This clone was detected a few times. TCRdb pairs this DNA with a much larger clone's protein that differs at residue 16, likely a read error; the protein shown was translated from the DNA. The chain is built from TRDV1 and TRDJ1, with D unclear. The J gene, absent from TCRdb, was called here by matching the DNA to germline. The CDR3 sequence is 21 residues long. The ends were cut back, 1 base at V and 3 bases at J, with 30 bases in the middle. Germline V gene sequence: CDR1 TSWWSYY, CDR2 QGS. The CDR3 DNA follows: TGTGCTCTTGGGGAACGCCTTGAGAACTTACTGAGCCCTTATTACGCCGATAAACTCATCTTT. It translates to CALGERLENLLSPYYADKLIF.

In this sample, this clone turned up a few times. With a far larger clone one base away, a read error is the likely cause. Other nucleotide sequences from this sample produce the same CDR3. Written as DNA, the CDR3 is TGTGCTCTTGGGGAGAGCACTAGGTACTGGGGGACCCGGGGGTACACCGATAAACTCATCTTT. Translated: CALGESTRYWGTRGYTDKLIF. V usage is TRDV1 and J usage is TRDJ1, with 9 bases matching TRDD3. The J gene was missing in TCRdb and was found by matching the end of the DNA to germline. CDR1 TSWWSYY and CDR2 QGS come from the germline V gene. V trimming: 3 bases; J trimming: 0 bases; junction bases outside the gene matches: 20. CDR3 length: 21 residues.

This clone appeared a few times. The protein given by TCRdb reflects a much larger clone and differs at residue 22 from this DNA's translation, likely from a read error; the protein shown is the DNA's translation. The V call is TRDV1, the J call TRDJ1, with 8 bases lining up with TRDD3. TCRdb does not report a J gene; here it was assigned by matching the DNA to germline references. Germline CDR1 is TSWWSYY and CDR2 is QGS. The CDR3 consists of 25 residues. CDR3 sequence reads: CALGDIRPSRTYWGSPRVNTDRLIF. In DNA form, the CDR3 reads TGTGCTCTTGGGGACATACGGCCTTCCCGAACCTACTGGGGGTCTCCCCGCGTGAACACAGATAGACTCATCTTT.

This clone has more than one count but fewer than ten. The protein TCRdb gives is from a much larger clone and does not agree with this DNA's translation at residues 3 and 10, likely a read error; the protein shown here comes from the DNA. The chain has TRDV1 and TRDJ1; maybe TRDD3 (6 bases). Germline V gene sequence: CDR1 TSWWSYY, CDR2 QGS. The CDR3 has 12 amino acids. CDR3 protein: CAPGETQSRPIF. CDR3 bases: TGTGCTCCTGGGGAGACCCAGAGTAGGCCCATCTTT.

As concerns this clone: This DNA translates differently at residue 7 from the TCRdb protein, which is that of a much larger clone; a read error is likely, and the protein shown is the DNA's own translation. V usage is TRDV3 and J usage is TRDJ1; 12 bases match TRDD3. CDR3 length: 19 residues. With 4 bases clipped from V and 0 bases from J, the junction kept 18 bases outside the gene matches. From germline, CDR1 is TVYSNPD and CDR2 GDNSRS (reference sequence). Here the CDR3 DNA reads TGTGCCTCCGGCCTTCCTGCCACTGGGGGATACTGGTACACCGATAAACTCATCTTT. Its protein product is CASGLPATGGYWYTDKLIF.

For this clone: The translation of this DNA and the TCRdb protein of a much larger clone differ at residue 19, probably owing to a read error; the protein shown here is translated from the DNA. No J gene was called, and the V gene is TRDV1; the DNA was not used to check the table's D call, TRDD3. The CDR3 spans 21 residues. CDR1 is TSWWSYY, CDR2 QGS, per germline. CDR3 in amino acids: CALGESILQNIWGIRADKPIF. The CDR3 DNA is TGTGCTCTTGGGGAAAGTATCCTACAAAACATTTGGGGGATACGCGCCGATAAACCCATCTTT.

On this clone: The translation of this DNA and the TCRdb protein of a much larger clone differ at residue 16, probably owing to a read error; the protein shown here is translated from the DNA. The chain is built from TRDV1 and TRDJ1; D possibly matches TRDD2 or TRDD3 (5 bases each). The J gene, not given by TCRdb, was assigned here from a germline match of the nucleotide sequence. V shed 0 bases and J shed 1 base, with 30 bases lying between them. Germline CDR1 TSWWSYY, CDR2 QGS. The CDR3 spans 22 residues. The CDR3, as DNA: TGTGCTCTTGGGGAACTAGCCTACGGCAGGGGGTTAAAACGCCCATCCACCGATAAACTCATCTTT. Encoded protein: CALGELAYGRGLKRPSTDKLIF.

This clone appeared many times. This chain connects TRDV1 to TRDJ1, with D possibly matching TRDD3 (7 bases). The germline V and J ends were trimmed by 0 bases and 0 bases, with 23 bases remaining between them. This CDR3 has 20 amino acids. Germline V gene lookup returns CDR1 TSWWSYY and CDR2 QGS. The CDR3 DNA sequence: TGTGCTCTTGGGGAACTAACAATCCTACTTAACTGGGGAAACACCGATAAACTCATCTTT. It codes for CALGELTILLNWGNTDKLIF.

This clone was observed many times. At residue 3, the translated DNA and the protein in TCRdb do not agree; the protein given here is derived from the DNA. V gene TRDV2 combines with J gene TRDJ3, with 8 bases fitting TRDD3. This CDR3 spans 17 amino acids. Germline CDR1 reads GEAIGNYY; CDR2 reads EKD. CDR3 loop: CARDWGPSSWDTRQMFF. DNA for the CDR3: TGTGCCCGTGACTGGGGGCCGAGCTCCTGGGACACCCGACAGATGTTTTTC.

Points on this clone: This likely reflects a read error, since a far larger clone is one base away. Additional DNA sequences in this sample encode the identical CDR3. The rearrangement joins TRDV2 to TRDJ1; D may be TRDD3 (5 bases). There are 16 residues in the CDR3. Germline-derived CDR1 and CDR2 are GEAIGNYY and EKD. The CDR3 bases are TGTGCCTGTGTCCCTCTCTCTCAGGGGAACACTGATAAACTCATCTTT. It is translated as CACVPLSQGNTDKLIF.

In regard to this clone: The protein in TCRdb stems from a much larger clone and differs at residue 17 from this DNA's translation, likely a read error; here the protein is translated from the DNA. J is TRDJ1 and V is TRAV36/DV7, with D perhaps TRDD2 (9 bases). The J gene was missing in TCRdb and was found by matching the end of the DNA to germline. The germline V gene encodes CDR1 VTNFRS and CDR2 LTSSGIE (reference sequence). CDR3 length: 25 amino acids. V was pared by 5 bases and J by 0 bases, with 47 bases between. CDR3 sequence reads: CAVFLAFLPRGIWSLSAGYTDKLIF. The CDR3 coding sequence is TGTGCTGTTTTCTTAGCCTTCCTACCCCGGGGGATATGGTCATTGAGTGCGGGGTACACCGATAAACTCATCTTT.

This clone has only a few counts. Translating this DNA gives a protein that differs at residue 7 from the TCRdb one, which belongs to a much larger clone; a read error is likely, and the protein shown is this translation. The gene calls are TRDV1 and TRDJ1, with 8 bases that match TRDD3. The trim removed 0 bases at V and 0 bases at J, leaving 12 bases unmatched. Germline V gives CDR1 TSWWSYY, CDR2 QGS. The CDR3 runs to 19 residues. The CDR3 bases are TGTGCTCTTGGGGAACTAGCATCCGTTGTACTGGGGGACACCGATAAACTCATCTTT. Amino acids: CALGELASVVLGDTDKLIF.

This clone has only a few counts. The TCRdb protein, from a much larger clone, departs from this DNA's translation at residue 5, likely by read error; the protein shown derives from the DNA. This chain connects TRDV3 to TRDJ1; 8 bases fit TRDD3. In the absence of a J gene in TCRdb, the DNA was matched to germline to assign it here. CDR1 TVYSNPD and CDR2 GDNSRS come from the germline V gene (reference sequence). The length of the CDR3 is 14 residues. V trimming: 3 bases; J trimming: 0 bases; junction bases outside the gene matches: 6. For the CDR3, the DNA is TGTGCCTTCCCCGACTGGGGGCACACCGATAAACTCATCTTT. Its protein product is CAFPDWGHTDKLIF. The full variable domain, with the rest looked up from reference TRDV3 and TRDJ1, is CDKVTQSSPDQTVASGSEVVLLCTYDTVYSNPDLFWYRIRPDYSFQFVFYGDNSRSEGADFTQGRFSVKHILTQKAFHLVISPVRTEDSATYYCAFPDWGHTDKLIFGKGTRVTVEP.